These T cell receptor beta chains were read from a single sample in a study of blood T cell repertoires in COVID-19. Data came from immunoSEQ multiplex PCR; TCRdb stores just in-frame clones and leaves some out. The repertoire consists of under 300,000 clones, with about 90% occurring once and the leading ten covering about 2%. Sequenced: PBMCs or T cells enriched from blood (not recorded which). The receptor source for this set is a woman aged 55 to 70 who had recovered from COVID-19. CDR3s leave out the opening cysteine and the closing phenylalanine or tryptophan.

V gene: TRBV7-6; CDR3 protein: ASSLGTRTGSYEQY
V gene: TRBV6-5; CDR3 protein: ASRAGQGTYEQY
V gene: TRBV29-1; CDR3 protein: SVDEGRAGELF
V gene: TRBV15; CDR3 protein: ATSSIRVRQPQH
V gene: TRBV3-1/TRBV3-2; CDR3 protein: ASSLYRGNTEAF
V gene: TRBV11-2; CDR3 protein: ASSLSRNQPQH
V gene: TRBV2; CDR3 protein: ASNGLAQQETQY
V gene: TRBV7-3; CDR3 protein: ASSSGLAEYNEQF
V gene: TRBV7-6; CDR3 protein: ASSLEGRSGNTIY
V gene: TRBV6-5; CDR3 protein: ASKRQGVEKLF
V gene: TRBV5-1; CDR3 protein: ASRRLEGAGEQF
V gene: TRBV7-2; CDR3 protein: ASSLGGPYEQY
V gene: TRBV28; CDR3 protein: AARRVNYGYT
V gene: TRBV30; CDR3 protein: AWSVPGQALGQPQH
V gene: TRBV5-1; CDR3 protein: ASSLGGQVNYGYT
V gene: TRBV5-5; CDR3 protein: ASTSTGWGPNEKLF
V gene: TRBV5-4; CDR3 protein: ASSYGTDYNEQF